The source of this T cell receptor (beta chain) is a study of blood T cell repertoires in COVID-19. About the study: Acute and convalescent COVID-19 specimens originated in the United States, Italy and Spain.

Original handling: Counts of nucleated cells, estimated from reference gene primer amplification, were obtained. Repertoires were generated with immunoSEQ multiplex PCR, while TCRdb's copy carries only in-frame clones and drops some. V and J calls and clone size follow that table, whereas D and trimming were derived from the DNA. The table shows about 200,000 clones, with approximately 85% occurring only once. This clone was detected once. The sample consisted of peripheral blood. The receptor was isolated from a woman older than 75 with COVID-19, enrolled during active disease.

The DNA of the CDR3 is TGTGCCAGCAGCTTGGACAGAGTCTATGGCTACACCTTC. Its protein product is CASSLDRVYGYTF. The chain joins TRBV11-2 to TRBJ1-2, with D possibly being TRBD1 (6 bases). Germline CDR1 reads SGHAT; CDR2 reads FQNNGV. This CDR3 region has 13 residues. Trimming removed 3 bases at V and 4 bases at J, with 9 bases between.